This TCR beta chain is from a study of blood T cell repertoires in COVID-19. About the research overall: Acute-phase and convalescent COVID-19 samples originated in the United States, Italy and Spain. T cells, B-cell-depleted T cells, or PBMCs supplied cDNA or gDNA.

Authors' processing steps: Reference gene primer amplification yielded estimated nucleated cell counts. Data came from immunoSEQ multiplex PCR; TCRdb stores just in-frame clones and leaves some out. That table is the source of V, J and clone size, and D and trimming were worked out from the DNA. This sample has around 250,000 clones, with around 88% found just once. Trimming took off 5 bases at V and 5 bases at J, with 6 bases between the two ends. Per germline, CDR1 ENHRY and CDR2 SYGVKD. This CDR3 contains 11 residues. The chain employs TRBV10-3 and TRBJ1-1; tentatively, D is TRBD1 (6 bases). The clonotype was recovered from a man aged 35-49 years with active or convalescent COVID-19. Sequenced input: peripheral blood. The CDR3 DNA is TGTGCCATCAGTACAGGGACTGAAGCTTTCTTT. This encodes CAISTGTEAFF.